This T cell receptor beta chain stems from a study of blood T cell repertoires in COVID-19. Study as a whole: Donors in the United States, Italy and Spain gave samples during acute or convalescent COVID-19. T cells, B-cell-depleted T cells, or PBMCs supplied cDNA or gDNA.

In its sample, this clone was seen many times. Original handling: Counts of nucleated cells, estimated from reference gene primer amplification, were obtained. TCRdb's table, derived via immunoSEQ multiplex PCR, lists solely in-frame clones and lacks some. The V and J calls and clone size were taken over from that table, and D and trimming were inferred from the DNA. The sample shows some 80,000 clones, around three quarters of them seen only once. The V and J ends lost 5 bases and 10 bases, in that order; junction bases with no gene match: 11. CDR1 is SQVTM and CDR2 is ANQGSEA in the germline V gene. The CDR3 contains 13 residues.

The chain has TRBV29-1 and TRBJ1-1; 9 bases are shared with TRBD1. The sequencing input was peripheral blood. This TCR derives from a woman older than 75 with active or convalescent COVID-19. Here the CDR3 reads CSVSGGQGVRAFF. The CDR3, as DNA: TGCAGCGTTTCAGGGGGACAGGGAGTCCGAGCTTTCTTT.